These T cell receptor beta chains were read from a single sample in a study of blood T cell repertoires in COVID-19. Generated by immunoSEQ multiplex PCR, the TCRdb table keeps only in-frame clones and is missing some. The table records approximately 300,000 clones, about 88% of them present only once. The sample comprised peripheral blood. The source is a young woman with COVID-19, enrolled during active disease. Both conserved end residues are trimmed from each CDR3.

V	J	CDR3
TRBV12-3/TRBV12-4	TRBJ2-7	ASRAGQGKQY
TRBV27	TRBJ2-7	ASRSLDSYSYEQY
TRBV9	TRBJ1-4	ASSVGATNEKLF
TRBV2	TRBJ1-1	ASSEGWEAF
TRBV12-3/TRBV12-4	TRBJ1-1	ASRGGMSAEAF
TRBV29-1	TRBJ1-5	SVESGAPRNQPQH
TRBV4-2	TRBJ2-7	ASSRDRHYEQY
TRBV9	TRBJ2-5	ASSQGVEETQY
TRBV21-1	TRBJ2-3	ASSKENSGGPTDTQY
TRBV5-4	TRBJ2-5	ASSLGLAGDETQY
TRBV6-5	TRBJ2-7	ASRGTSSSYEQY
TRBV9	TRBJ1-1	ASSPSGPALAF
TRBV24-1	TRBJ1-3	ATSGRGTGNTIY
TRBV10-3	TRBJ2-7	AISESVGRVRTYEQY
TRBV2	TRBJ1-4	ASSVVGALNEKLF